The clone carrying this T cell receptor (beta chain) occurred many times. CDR1 and CDR2 from the germline V gene are DFQATT and SNEGSKA (reference sequence). The J segment lost 5 bases and the V segment lost 5 bases, leaving 10 bases of the junction unmatched. The CDR3 totals 14 residues. This entry is derived from a study of blood T cells in healthy people across ages. Next came a second PCR, run for roughly 6 to 11 cycles, which used a sample-barcoded 5' primer along with a J-beta primer mix. TCRdb re-called the 5' RACE reads with MiXCR, one entry per CDR3 protein. The profile shows some 880,000 distinct CDR3 sequences, under 40% of them singletons.

This receptor was identified in a man younger than 30 in good health. Sequencing input: blood. V and J are TRBV20-1 and TRBJ2-3, with TRBD1 matching 7 bases. In DNA form, the CDR3 reads TGCAGTGCTCAGATACAGGGGAAGGAAGATACGCAGTATTTT. It specifies CSAQIQGKEDTQYF.